This T cell receptor beta chain originates from a study of early T cells in non-severe SARS-CoV-2 infection. Study-level information: Sequencing was performed on bulk RNA from unsorted whole blood, leaving chains unpaired. Points from the study as a whole: VDJdb matching favored anti-spike CD8 responses, missing private and CD4 specificities.

In the library, individual cDNA molecules carried attached unique molecular identifiers. TCRdb passed the 5' RACE reads through MiXCR, listing each CDR3 protein once. Of about 75,000 distinct CDR3 sequences listed, about 10% are singletons. Many counts were recorded for this clonotype. Its antigen is still unknown. The CDR3 extends over 13 amino acids. Germline V gene data show CDR1 as MNHEY and CDR2 as SMNVEV (reference sequence). The trim removed 5 bases at V and 4 bases at J, leaving 5 bases unmatched. The sequenced sample was whole blood, obtained at baseline. The chain joins TRBV27 to TRBJ2-7; 7 bases fit TRBD2. This clonotype originated in an adult who was a healthcare worker with PCR-confirmed SARS-CoV-2 infection or an uninfected control (not recorded which). For the CDR3, the DNA is TGTGCCAGCAGTCCCGCGGGGGTATACGAGCAGTACTTC. Protein product: CASSPAGVYEQYF.